These 20 T cell receptor beta chains originate from one sample sequenced in a study of blood T cell repertoires in COVID-19. Only in-frame clones appear in the TCRdb table, and some are missing; sequencing was by immunoSEQ multiplex PCR. The sample includes around 200,000 clones, approximately 85% of them seen just once. Sequences were obtained from peripheral blood. These receptors were collected from a woman older than 75 with acute or convalescent COVID-19.

The J gene is TRBJ1-5, the V gene TRBV27, with a tentative D call TRBD1 (5 bases). Per the germline V gene, CDR1 is MNHEY and CDR2 is SMNVEV (reference sequence). The ends were cut back, 7 bases at V and 6 bases at J, with 16 bases in the middle. There are 14 residues in the CDR3. The CDR3 here is CASTMIAGAQPQHF. In nucleotides, the CDR3 is TGTGCCAGCACGATGATTGCTGGGGCTCAGCCCCAGCATTTT.

The V call is TRBV4-3, the J call TRBJ2-2, with 7 bases that match TRBD1. Germline loops: CDR1 LGHNA, CDR2 YSLEER. The CDR3 runs to 17 residues. The V segment lost 0 bases and the J segment 5 bases; nucleotides outside the gene matches: 9. CDR3 in DNA: TGCGCCAGCAGCCAAGATCCGGAGACAGGGAAGACCGGGGAGCTGTTTTTT. It codes for CASSQDPETGKTGELFF.

This rearrangement joins TRBV4-1 to TRBJ2-7; maybe TRBD1 (6 bases). Germline V gene sequence: CDR1 MGHRA, CDR2 YSYEKL. The CDR3 extends over 14 amino acids. The ends were cut back, 2 bases at V and 2 bases at J, with 10 bases in the middle. CDR3 amino acids: CASSQRDTTYEQYF. CDR3 coding DNA: TGCGCCAGCAGCCAAAGGGACACCACCTACGAGCAGTACTTC.

The rearrangement joins TRBV5-8 to TRBJ1-2; D not resolved. The germline V and J ends were trimmed by 6 bases and 7 bases, with 13 bases remaining between them. CDR1 is SGHTS and CDR2 is YDEGEE in the germline V gene. The CDR3 extends over 12 amino acids. CDR3 protein: CASMPLWAGYTF. CDR3 nucleotide sequence: TGTGCCAGCATGCCGTTATGGGCTGGCTACACCTTC.

The chain joins TRBV5-1 to TRBJ2-5; 7 bases match TRBD1. Losses at the gene ends were 4 bases for V and 1 base for J; bases not matched to a gene: 10. This CDR3 spans 16 amino acids. Germline values: CDR1 SGHRS, CDR2 YFSETQ. The CDR3: CASSVRGGHTQETQYF. In DNA, the CDR3 is TGCGCCAGCAGCGTCCGAGGGGGCCACACCCAAGAGACCCAGTACTTC.

This chain connects TRBV14 to TRBJ2-1, with TRBD2 as a possible D gene (6 bases). There are 13 residues in the CDR3. V lost 3 bases and J 4 bases, leaving 7 bases between the germline ends. Germline CDR1 SGHDN, CDR2 FVKESK. This CDR3 reads CASSQGLYNEQFF. CDR3 bases: TGTGCCAGCAGCCAGGGACTTTACAATGAGCAGTTCTTC.

V and J are TRBV18 and TRBJ2-2; tentative D call: TRBD2 (6 bases). V lost 4 bases and J 3 bases, leaving 18 bases between the germline ends. The CDR3 runs to 17 residues. The germline gives CDR1 KGHSH, CDR2 LQKENI. The CDR3: CASSLLVSGGDTGELFF. The CDR3, as DNA: TGTGCCAGCTCACTTCTCGTGTCTGGAGGGGACACCGGGGAGCTGTTTTTT.

The V call is TRBV7-9, the J call TRBJ1-2; D uncertain. The V gene's germline CDR1 is SEHNR and CDR2 FQNEAQ (reference sequence). V was trimmed by 2 bases and J by 4 bases, leaving 14 bases between them. CDR3 length: 15 residues. The DNA of the CDR3 is TGTGCCAGCAGCTTATTGGCCGGGGTGGGCTATGGCTACACCTTC. It encodes CASSLLAGVGYGYTF.

V is TRBV5-1 and J is TRBJ2-3, with 7 bases lining up with TRBD2. The CDR3 extends over 16 amino acids. Germline V CDR1 and CDR2: SGHRS, YFSETQ. The trim removed 4 bases at V and 0 bases at J, leaving 8 bases unmatched. CDR3 DNA sequence: TGCGCCAGCAGCAAAACCCGGGACTACAGCACAGATACGCAGTATTTT. Translating gives CASSKTRDYSTDTQYF.

The V gene is TRBV5-1, the J gene TRBJ2-3, with D tentatively TRBD1 (6 bases). Trimming cost V 2 bases and J 1 base, with 8 bases left between them. This CDR3 contains 14 residues. CDR1 and CDR2 (germline): SGHRS, YFSETQ. The CDR3 sequence: CASSFRQGTDTQYF. CDR3 coding DNA: TGCGCCAGCAGCTTCAGACAGGGCACAGATACGCAGTATTTT.

V and J are TRBV19 and TRBJ2-3; TRBD1 matches at 7 bases. V was pared by 11 bases and J by 0 bases, with 8 bases of the junction left unmatched. CDR1 LNHDA and CDR2 SQIVND come from the germline V gene (reference sequence). This CDR3 has 14 residues. Here the CDR3 reads CAAKGQASTDTQYF. The CDR3 DNA reads as TGTGCCGCAAAAGGACAGGCAAGCACAGATACGCAGTATTTT.

The gene calls are TRBV6-1 and TRBJ1-5; D gene ambiguous. The CDR3 contains 13 residues. Trimming removed 3 bases from V and 3 bases from J, with 6 bases in between. Germline CDR1 MNHNS, CDR2 SASEGT. CDR3 coding DNA: TGTGCCAGCAGTGATATCCCCAATCAGCCCCAGCATTTT. This sequence encodes CASSDIPNQPQHF.

The chain links TRBV27 to TRBJ2-3; TRBD2 agrees at 12 bases. CDR3 size: 20 residues. V was clipped by 3 bases and J by 2 bases; unmatched bases: 15. Germline-derived CDR1 and CDR2 are MNHEY and SMNVEV (reference sequence). The CDR3 reads CASSLYGNWASGGATDTQYF. DNA of the CDR3: TGTGCCAGCAGTTTGTACGGAAATTGGGCTAGCGGGGGGGCCACAGATACGCAGTATTTT.

The chain uses TRBV5-1 and TRBJ2-3, with 10 bases fitting TRBD2. The V segment lost 3 bases and the J segment 5 bases; nucleotides outside the gene matches: 9. Germline assignment: CDR1 SGHRS and CDR2 YFSETQ. The CDR3 consists of 16 residues. The CDR3 protein is CASSSKAGGQGDTQYF. CDR3 DNA sequence: TGCGCCAGCAGCTCTAAAGCGGGAGGGCAAGGAGATACGCAGTATTTT.

CDR3 bases: TGTGCCAGCAGCCAAGTTCGCCAGCGGGGATCCCCCTACGAGCAGTACTTC. It is translated as CASSQVRQRGSPYEQYF. The chain recombines TRBV3-1 (or the pseudogene TRBV3-2) with TRBJ2-7, with 7 bases matching TRBD2. The CDR3 spans 17 residues. CDR1 LGHDT and CDR2 YNNKEL come from the germline V gene (reference sequence). J was trimmed by 2 bases and V by 1 base; bases with no gene match: 11.

The rearrangement joins TRBV6-2 or TRBV6-3 to TRBJ1-1; no clear D gene. CDR1 and CDR2 (germline): MNHEY, SVGEGT. The CDR3 has 15 amino acids. V was shortened by 6 bases and J by 5 bases, with 19 bases between the two germline ends. The CDR3 sequence: CASSREVAAITEAFF. The CDR3 DNA follows: TGTGCCAGCAGCCGCGAAGTAGCGGCGATTACTGAAGCTTTCTTT.

The chain combines TRBV6-4 with TRBJ2-1; the match to TRBD2 covers 9 bases. CDR1 is MRHNA and CDR2 is SNTAGT in the germline V gene. This CDR3 region has 15 residues. Trimming at V came to 7 bases and at J to 4 bases, leaving 8 bases not matched to a gene. CDR3 sequence reads: CASTPEAGGYNEQFF. The CDR3 nucleotides are TGTGCCAGCACCCCCGAAGCGGGGGGTTACAATGAGCAGTTCTTC.

This clone was seen a single time. The chain joins TRBV7-2 to TRBJ2-7; TRBD1 agrees at 11 bases. Germline-derived CDR1 and CDR2 are SGHTA and FQGNSA. This CDR3 region has 13 residues. V lost 5 bases to trimming and J lost 5 bases; unmatched junction nucleotides: 2. CDR3 protein: CASSRTGGDEQYF. The CDR3 bases are TGTGCCAGCAGCCGGACAGGGGGCGACGAGCAGTACTTC.

This rearrangement joins TRBV7-9 to TRBJ2-1, with D possibly being TRBD1 (5 bases). V lost 0 bases and J 3 bases, leaving 9 bases between the germline ends. This CDR3 is 15 amino acids long. Looked up from germline, CDR1 is SEHNR and CDR2 is FQNEAQ (reference sequence). The CDR3 DNA is TGTGCCAGCAGCTTAGCAGGGGCCCTCTACAATGAGCAGTTCTTC. Protein sequence: CASSLAGALYNEQFF.

This clone has only a few counts. The chain employs TRBV7-2 and TRBJ2-2, with D perhaps TRBD2 (6 bases). The CDR3 has 16 amino acids. The germline V and J ends were trimmed by 2 bases and 0 bases, with 10 bases remaining between them. The germline V gene has CDR1 SGHTA and CDR2 FQGNSA. The CDR3, as DNA: TGTGCCAGCAGCTTATCCACGGGGGCGAACACCGGGGAGCTGTTTTTT. Translation: CASSLSTGANTGELFF. The full variable domain, in which reference TRBV7-2 and TRBJ2-2 provide the parts outside the CDR3, is GAGVSQSPSNKVTEKGKDVELRCDPISGHTALYWYRQSLGQGLEFLIYFQGNSAPDKSGLPSDRFSAERTGGSVSTLTIQRTQQEDSAVYLCASSLSTGANTGELFFGEGSRLTVL.